This T cell receptor (beta chain) was recovered during a study of cytomegalovirus exposure and HLA in healthy donors. Study findings and constraints: A later analysis reportedly found fewer N-insertions in an Asian-associated ancestry cluster than the roughly 670-donor mean.

Germline-derived CDR1 and CDR2 are MNHEY and SVGAGI. The CDR3 length is 14 residues. The ends were cut back, 3 bases at V and 4 bases at J, with 10 bases in the middle. As for this clone: Antigen specificity is unknown. The sample carries other DNA sequences with the same CDR3.

The PCR contained 60 Vbeta and 13 Jbeta primers. The protocol was immunoSEQ multiplex PCR, while the TCRdb copy is restricted to in-frame clones and leaves out a portion. The sample lists tens of thousands of clones; approximately 74% were seen once. The sequenced sample was PBMCs. The rearrangement joins TRBV6-5 to TRBJ1-5, with TRBD1 as a possible D gene (6 bases). This TCR derives from a woman aged 25 to 39 in good health and CMV-seropositive. The CDR3 region is CASSYGGANQPQHF. CDR3 coding DNA: TGTGCCAGCAGTTATGGGGGGGCTAATCAGCCCCAGCATTTT.